This T cell receptor (beta chain) is from a study of neurological immune-mediated disorders. Sequencing runs each generated in excess of 170 million TCR-beta sequences derived from 15-18 subjects. Each CDR3 protein gets one entry after TCRdb re-called the 5' RACE reads with MiXCR. The sample records tens of thousands of distinct CDR3 sequences, roughly 4.7% being singletons. This clonotype was recorded at least ten times. Antigen unknown. Regarding the study as a whole: None of the CDR3 amino acid sequences found in expanded clones was shared across subjects. This suggests that the TCR-beta repertoires were private in all groups.

This CDR3 is built from 15 residues. V gave up 5 bases and J gave up 7 bases; unmatched junction bases: 12. In germline, CDR1 is MNHNS, CDR2 SASEGT. The sequence was obtained from a woman in her twenties or thirties with multiple sclerosis. The sample was PBMCs. This chain links TRBV6-1 with TRBJ2-7, with 9 bases fitting TRBD2. The CDR3 DNA sequence: TGTGCCAGCAGTCCCCGTCGTGCGGGAGGGGATGAGCAGTACTTC. The encoded protein is CASSPRRAGGDEQYF.